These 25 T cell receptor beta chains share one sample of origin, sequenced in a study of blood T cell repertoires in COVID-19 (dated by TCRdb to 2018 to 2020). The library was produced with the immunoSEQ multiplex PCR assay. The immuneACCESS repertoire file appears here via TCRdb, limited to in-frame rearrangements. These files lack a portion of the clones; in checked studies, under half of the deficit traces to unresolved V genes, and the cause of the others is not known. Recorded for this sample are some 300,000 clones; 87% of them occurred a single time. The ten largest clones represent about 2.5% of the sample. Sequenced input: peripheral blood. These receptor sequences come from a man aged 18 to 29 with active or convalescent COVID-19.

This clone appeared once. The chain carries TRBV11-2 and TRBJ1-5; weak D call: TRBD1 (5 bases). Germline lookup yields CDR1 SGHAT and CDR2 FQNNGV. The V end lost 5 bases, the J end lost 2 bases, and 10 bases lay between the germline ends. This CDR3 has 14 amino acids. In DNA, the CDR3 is TGTGCCAGCAGCGAGACAGTTGGCAATCAGCCCCAGCATTTT. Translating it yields CASSETVGNQPQHF.

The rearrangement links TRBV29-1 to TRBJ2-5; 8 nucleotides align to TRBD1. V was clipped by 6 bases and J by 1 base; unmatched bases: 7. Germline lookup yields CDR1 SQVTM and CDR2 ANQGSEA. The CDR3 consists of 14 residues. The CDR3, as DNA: TGCAGCGTAGGATCCGGGACAGGCCAAGAGACCCAGTACTTC. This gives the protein CSVGSGTGQETQYF. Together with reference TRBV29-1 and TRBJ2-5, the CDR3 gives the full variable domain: SAVISQKPSRDICQRGTSLTIQCQVDSQVTMMFWYRQQPGQSLTLIATANQGSEATYESGFVIDKFPISRPNLTFSTLTVSNMSPEDSSIYLCSVGSGTGQETQYFGPGTRLLVL.

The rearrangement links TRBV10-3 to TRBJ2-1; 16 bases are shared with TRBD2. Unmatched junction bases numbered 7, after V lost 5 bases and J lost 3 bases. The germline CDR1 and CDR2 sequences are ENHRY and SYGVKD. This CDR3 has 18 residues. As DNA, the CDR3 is TGTGCCATCAGTCCGGGGACTAGCGGGGGGGCCATCTACAATGAGCAGTTCTTC. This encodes CAISPGTSGGAIYNEQFF.

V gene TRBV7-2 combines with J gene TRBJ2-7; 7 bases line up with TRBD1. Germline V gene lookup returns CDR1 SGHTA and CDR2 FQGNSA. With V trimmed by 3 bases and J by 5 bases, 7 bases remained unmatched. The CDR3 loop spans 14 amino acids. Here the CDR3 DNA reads TGTGCCAGCAGCTTGAGGGGGCTCATCGACGAGCAGTACTTC. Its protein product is CASSLRGLIDEQYF.

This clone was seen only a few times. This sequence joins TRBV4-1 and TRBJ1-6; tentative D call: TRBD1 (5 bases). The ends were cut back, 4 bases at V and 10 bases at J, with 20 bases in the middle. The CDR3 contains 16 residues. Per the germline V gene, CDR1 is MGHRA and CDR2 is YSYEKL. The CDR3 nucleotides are TGCGCCAGCAGCCTTCCGACGGGGGTAGGGGAGTCACCCCTCCACTTT. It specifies CASSLPTGVGESPLHF.

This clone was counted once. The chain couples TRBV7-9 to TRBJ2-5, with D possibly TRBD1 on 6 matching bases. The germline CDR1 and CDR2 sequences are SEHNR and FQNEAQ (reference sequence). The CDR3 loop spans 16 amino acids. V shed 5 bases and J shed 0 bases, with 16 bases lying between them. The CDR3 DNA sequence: TGTGCCAGCAGCAACCGAAGGACAGTCTACCAAGAGACCCAGTACTTC. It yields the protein CASSNRRTVYQETQYF. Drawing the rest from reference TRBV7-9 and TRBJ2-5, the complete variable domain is DTGVSQNPRHKITKRGQNVTFRCDPISEHNRLYWYRQTLGQGPEFLTYFQNEAQLEKSRLLSDRFSAERPKGSFSTLEIQRTEQGDSAMYLCASSNRRTVYQETQYFGPGTRLLVL.

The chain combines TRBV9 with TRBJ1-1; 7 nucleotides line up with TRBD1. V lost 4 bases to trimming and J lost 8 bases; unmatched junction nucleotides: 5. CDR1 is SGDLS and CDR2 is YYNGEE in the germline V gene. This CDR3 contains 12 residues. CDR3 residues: CASSSQGGEAFF. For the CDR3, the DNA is TGTGCCAGCAGCTCCCAAGGGGGCGAAGCTTTCTTT.

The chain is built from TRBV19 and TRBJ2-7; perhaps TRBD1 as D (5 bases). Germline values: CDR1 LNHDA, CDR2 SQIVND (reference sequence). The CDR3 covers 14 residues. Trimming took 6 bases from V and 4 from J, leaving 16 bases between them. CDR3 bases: TGTGCCAGTAGCTATGGGGCAGGGCCTTACGAGCAGTACTTC. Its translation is CASSYGAGPYEQYF.

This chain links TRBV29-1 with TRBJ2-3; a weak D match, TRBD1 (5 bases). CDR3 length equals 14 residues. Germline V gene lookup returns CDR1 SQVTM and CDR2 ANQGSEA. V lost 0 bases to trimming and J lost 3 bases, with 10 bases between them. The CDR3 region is CSVEDRVETDTQYF. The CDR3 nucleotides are TGCAGCGTTGAAGACAGGGTTGAGACAGATACGCAGTATTTT.

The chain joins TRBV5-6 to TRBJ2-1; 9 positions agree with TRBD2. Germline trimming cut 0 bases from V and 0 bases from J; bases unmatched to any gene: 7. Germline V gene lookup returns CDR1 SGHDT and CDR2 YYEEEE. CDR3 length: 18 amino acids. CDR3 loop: CASSLDLAGRSSYNEQFF. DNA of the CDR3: TGTGCCAGCAGCTTGGACCTAGCGGGGAGAAGCTCCTACAATGAGCAGTTCTTC.

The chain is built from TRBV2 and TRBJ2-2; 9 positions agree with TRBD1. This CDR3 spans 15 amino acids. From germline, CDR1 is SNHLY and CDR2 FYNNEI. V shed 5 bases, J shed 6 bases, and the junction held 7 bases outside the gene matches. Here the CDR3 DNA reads TGTGCCAGCAGTCCACAGGGGGCTAGTGCCGGGGAGCTGTTTTTT. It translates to CASSPQGASAGELFF.

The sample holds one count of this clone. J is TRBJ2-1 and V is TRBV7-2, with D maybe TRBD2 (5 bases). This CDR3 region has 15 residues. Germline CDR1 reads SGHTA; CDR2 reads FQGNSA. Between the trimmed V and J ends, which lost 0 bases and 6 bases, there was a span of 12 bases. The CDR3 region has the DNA TGTGCCAGCAGCTTAGCGCTAGCCGACGCCAATGAGCAGTTCTTC. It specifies CASSLALADANEQFF. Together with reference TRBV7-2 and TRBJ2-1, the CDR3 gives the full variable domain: GAGVSQSPSNKVTEKGKDVELRCDPISGHTALYWYRQSLGQGLEFLIYFQGNSAPDKSGLPSDRFSAERTGGSVSTLTIQRTQQEDSAVYLCASSLALADANEQFFGPGTRLTVL.

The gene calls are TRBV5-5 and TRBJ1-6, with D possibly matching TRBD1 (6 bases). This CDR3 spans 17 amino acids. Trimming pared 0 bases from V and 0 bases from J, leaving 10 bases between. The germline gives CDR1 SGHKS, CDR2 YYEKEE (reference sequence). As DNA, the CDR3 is TGTGCCAGCAGCTTGGACAGGGAAAGCTCCTATAATTCACCCCTCCACTTT. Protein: CASSLDRESSYNSPLHF.

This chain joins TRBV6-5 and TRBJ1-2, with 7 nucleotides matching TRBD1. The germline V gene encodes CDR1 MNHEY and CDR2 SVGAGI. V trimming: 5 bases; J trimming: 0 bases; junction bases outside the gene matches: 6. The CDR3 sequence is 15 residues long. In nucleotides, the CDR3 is TGTGCCAGCAGTAGTGACAGGGACACTAACTATGGCTACACCTTC. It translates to CASSSDRDTNYGYTF.

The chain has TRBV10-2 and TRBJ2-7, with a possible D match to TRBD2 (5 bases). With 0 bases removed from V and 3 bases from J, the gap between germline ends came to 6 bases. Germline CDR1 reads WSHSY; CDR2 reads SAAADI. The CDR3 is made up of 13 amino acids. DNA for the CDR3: TGCGCCAGCAGTGAGTCGAGGGTCTACGAGCAGTACTTC. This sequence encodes CASSESRVYEQYF.

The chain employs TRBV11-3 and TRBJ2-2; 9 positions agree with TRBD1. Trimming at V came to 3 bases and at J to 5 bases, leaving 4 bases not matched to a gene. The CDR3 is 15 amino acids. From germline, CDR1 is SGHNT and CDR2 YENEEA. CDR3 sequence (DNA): TGTGCCAGCAGCTTCGACAGGGGGGGAACCGGGGAGCTGTTTTTT. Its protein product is CASSFDRGGTGELFF.

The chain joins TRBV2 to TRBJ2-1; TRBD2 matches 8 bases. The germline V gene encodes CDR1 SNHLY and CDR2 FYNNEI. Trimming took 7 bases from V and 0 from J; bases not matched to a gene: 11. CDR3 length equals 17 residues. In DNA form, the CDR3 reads TGTGCCAGCACCGGGGGGGGACTCCGAAGCTCCTACAATGAGCAGTTCTTC. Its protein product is CASTGGGLRSSYNEQFF.

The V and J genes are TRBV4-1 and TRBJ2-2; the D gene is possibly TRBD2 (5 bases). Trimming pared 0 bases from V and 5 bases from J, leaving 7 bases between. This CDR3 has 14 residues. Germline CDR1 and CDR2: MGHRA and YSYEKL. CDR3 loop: CASSQEGGTGELFF. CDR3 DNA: TGCGCCAGCAGCCAAGAGGGCGGGACCGGGGAGCTGTTTTTT.

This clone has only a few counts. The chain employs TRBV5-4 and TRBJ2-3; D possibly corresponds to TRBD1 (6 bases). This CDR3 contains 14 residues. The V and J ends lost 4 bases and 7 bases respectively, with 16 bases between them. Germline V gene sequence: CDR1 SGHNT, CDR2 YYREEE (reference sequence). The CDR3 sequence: CASSGGPPGYTQYF. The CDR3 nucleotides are TGTGCCAGCAGCGGGGGCCCTCCGGGTTATACGCAGTATTTT.

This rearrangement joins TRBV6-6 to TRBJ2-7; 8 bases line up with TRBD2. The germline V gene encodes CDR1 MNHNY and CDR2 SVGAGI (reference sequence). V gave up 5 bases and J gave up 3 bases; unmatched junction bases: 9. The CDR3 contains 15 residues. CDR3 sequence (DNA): TGTGCCAGCAGTCACGGAGCGGGAGTGGGCTACGAGCAGTACTTC. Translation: CASSHGAGVGYEQYF.

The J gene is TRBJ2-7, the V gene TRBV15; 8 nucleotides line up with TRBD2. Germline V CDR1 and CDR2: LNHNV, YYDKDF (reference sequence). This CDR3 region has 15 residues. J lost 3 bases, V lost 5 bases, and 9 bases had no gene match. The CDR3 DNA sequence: TGTGCCACCAGCCTGACTGAGCGGGGGAGCTACGAGCAGTACTTC. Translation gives CATSLTERGSYEQYF. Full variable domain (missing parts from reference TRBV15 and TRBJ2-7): DAMVIQNPRYQVTQFGKPVTLSCSQTLNHNVMYWYQQKSSQAPKLLFHYYDKDFNNEADTPDNFQSRRPNTSFCFLDIRSPGLGDTAMYLCATSLTERGSYEQYFGPGTRLTVT.

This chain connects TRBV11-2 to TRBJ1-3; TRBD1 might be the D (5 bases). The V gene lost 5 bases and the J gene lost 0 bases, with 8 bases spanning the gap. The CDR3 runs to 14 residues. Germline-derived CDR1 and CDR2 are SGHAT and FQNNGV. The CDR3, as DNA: TGTGCCAGCAGCCCAGGGATCTCTGGAAACACCATATATTTT. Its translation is CASSPGISGNTIYF.

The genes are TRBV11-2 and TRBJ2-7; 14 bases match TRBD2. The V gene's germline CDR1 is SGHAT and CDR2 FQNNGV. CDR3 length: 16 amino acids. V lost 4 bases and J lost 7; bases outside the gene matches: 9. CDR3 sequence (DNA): TGTGCCAGCAGCTCGGGACTAGCGGGAGTATCCTGGGAGCAGTACTTC. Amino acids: CASSSGLAGVSWEQYF.

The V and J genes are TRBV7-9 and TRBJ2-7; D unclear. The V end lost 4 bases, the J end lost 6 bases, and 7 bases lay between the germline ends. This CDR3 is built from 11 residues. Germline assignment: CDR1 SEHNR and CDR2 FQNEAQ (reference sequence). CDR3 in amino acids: CASSSRFEQYF. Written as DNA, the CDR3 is TGTGCCAGCAGCTCCCGTTTCGAGCAGTACTTC.

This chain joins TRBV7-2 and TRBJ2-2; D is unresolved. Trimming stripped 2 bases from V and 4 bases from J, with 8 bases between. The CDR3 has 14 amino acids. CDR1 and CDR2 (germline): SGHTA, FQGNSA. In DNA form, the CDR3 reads TGTGCCAGCAGCTTAATCCTCAGCACCGGGGAGCTGTTTTTT. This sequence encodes CASSLILSTGELFF. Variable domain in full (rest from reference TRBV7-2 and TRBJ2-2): GAGVSQSPSNKVTEKGKDVELRCDPISGHTALYWYRQSLGQGLEFLIYFQGNSAPDKSGLPSDRFSAERTGGSVSTLTIQRTQQEDSAVYLCASSLILSTGELFFGEGSRLTVL.